This T cell receptor (beta chain) was sequenced during a study of cytomegalovirus exposure and HLA in healthy donors. At the level of the study: A subsequent analysis stated that the approximately 110 validation repertoires were run on the same platform as the roughly 670 first-cohort repertoires.

Libraries were prepared by immunoSEQ multiplex PCR; TCRdb keeps only in-frame clonotypes and omits some of them. The sample holds roughly 120,000 clones; approximately 85% are singletons and the top ten take nearly 5%. To note about this clone: What it binds is unknown.

Trimming took 11 bases from V and 2 from J; bases not matched to a gene: 10. The CDR3 has 14 residues. General study findings and limits: In a later analysis, first-cohort TCR clusters were found to tend to co-occur in the 130 or so validation repertoires. Across donors, most TCRs were seen rarely, yet some public ones were widespread. In vitro data verified a few CMV-associated chains as specific for CMV antigens.

The sequenced material came from PBMCs. This TCR was sampled from a man younger than 30 in good health and CMV-seronegative. The rearrangement links TRBV23-1 to TRBJ2-7, with TRBD1 matching 9 bases. TRBV23-1 falls under the ORF class, with uncertain function. CDR3 bases: TGCGCCGGCTCATGGGGACAGGGTACCTACGAGCAGTACTTC. Translated: CAGSWGQGTYEQYF.